One sample yielded the 21 T cell receptor beta chains listed below, sequenced in a study of spatial heterogeneity in lung cancer. TCRdb reprocessed the 5' RACE reads via MiXCR and lists one record per CDR3 protein. The sample consists of 40,000 to 50,000 distinct CDR3 sequences, roughly a tenth of them appearing once. Regarding time point: blood at routine non-recurrence follow-up after resection. Sequences were derived from PBMCs, sampled at follow-up. These receptors came from a female donor with early-stage non-small cell lung cancer.

The chain employs TRBV28 and TRBJ2-5, with TRBD1 as a possible D gene (6 bases). Germline CDR1 is MDHEN and CDR2 is SYDVKM. The V end lost 5 bases, the J end lost 0 bases, and 16 bases lay between the germline ends. The CDR3 spans 16 residues. The CDR3 DNA reads TGTGCCAGCAGTCCGAGGGCTTGGACAGACCAAGAGACCCAGTACTTC. Encoded protein: CASSPRAWTDQETQYF.

In this sample, this clonotype turned up a few times. The chain recombines TRBV3-1 with TRBJ2-3; 8 nucleotides line up with TRBD2. CDR1 is LGHDT, CDR2 YNNKEL, per germline (reference sequence). After removal of 0 bases from V and 6 bases from J, the junction contained 11 bases not matched to a gene. This CDR3 spans 17 amino acids. CDR3: CASSQERAGAGGDTQYF. CDR3 coding DNA: TGTGCCAGCAGCCAAGAAAGAGCGGGGGCCGGAGGGGATACGCAGTATTTT.

The V gene is TRBV7-2, the J gene TRBJ1-5; D may be TRBD1 (5 bases). Germline V gene lookup returns CDR1 SGHTA and CDR2 FQGNSA. The CDR3 totals 16 residues. V lost 1 base to trimming and J lost 3 bases, with 13 bases between them. CDR3 nucleotides: TGTGCCAGCAGCTTAGAGGGGCGCGGGTCCAATCAGCCCCAGCATTTT. This codes for CASSLEGRGSNQPQHF.

The gene calls are TRBV6-5 and TRBJ2-2; D is undetermined. The CDR3 runs 12 residues. V lost 0 bases and J 6 bases, leaving 2 bases between the germline ends. Germline V gene data show CDR1 as MNHEY and CDR2 as SVGAGI. CDR3 in DNA: TGTGCCAGCAGTTACTCCCCCGGGGAGCTGTTTTTT. Its protein is CASSYSPGELFF.

Note on this clonotype: This CDR3 is missing its conserved last phenylalanine or tryptophan, likely due to a read error. Because the CDR3's place on the DNA is in doubt, the DNA is left out and the CDR3 is given as listed by TCRdb. V is TRBV5-6 and J is TRBJ2-4. The CDR3 comprises 12 residues, both ends counted. The germline gives CDR1 SGHDT, CDR2 YYEEEE. CDR3: CASSLEGLWWYY.

The sample holds a few counts of this clonotype. The chain recombines TRBV27 with TRBJ2-7, with a possible D match to TRBD1 (5 bases). Germline V gene data show CDR1 as MNHEY and CDR2 as SMNVEV (reference sequence). The CDR3 has 16 amino acids. V was trimmed by 0 bases and J by 1 base, leaving 13 bases between them. CDR3 in amino acids: CASSLSSTASSYEQYF. CDR3 DNA sequence: TGTGCCAGCAGTTTATCGTCGACAGCCTCTTCCTACGAGCAGTACTTC.

The table lists this clonotype with many counts. The rearrangement links TRBV4-3 to TRBJ1-4, with no clear D. Germline-derived CDR1 and CDR2 are LGHNA and YSLEER. Trimming took 4 bases from V and 4 from J, leaving 22 bases between them. The length of the CDR3 is 18 residues. The CDR3 protein is CASSPEGAPDDFNEKLFF. For the CDR3, the DNA is TGCGCCAGCAGCCCAGAGGGAGCCCCAGACGACTTTAATGAAAAACTGTTTTTT.

This clonotype was observed at least ten times. The chain has TRBV11-2 and TRBJ1-1; no definite D call. Germline CDR1 is SGHAT and CDR2 is FQNNGV. The CDR3 is 14 residues long. Trimming shortened V by 5 bases and J by 0 bases, and 10 bases separated the two germline ends. The CDR3 DNA reads as TGTGCCAGCAGCCTGCAAGGGATGAACACTGAAGCTTTCTTT. This sequence encodes CASSLQGMNTEAFF.

The chain is built from TRBV4-3 and TRBJ2-7; 7 nucleotides agree with TRBD2. V gave up 0 bases and J gave up 5 bases; unmatched junction bases: 1. Germline V gene lookup returns CDR1 LGHNA and CDR2 YSLEER. The CDR3 has 13 amino acids. As DNA, the CDR3 is TGCGCCAGCAGCCAAGATCGGGAGGACGAGCAGTACTTC. Protein: CASSQDREDEQYF.

J is TRBJ2-1 and V is TRBV14; 7 bases align to TRBD2. The junction had 3 bases not matched to a gene; V was cut back by 1 base and J by 3 bases. Germline CDR1 is SGHDN and CDR2 is FVKESK. The CDR3 covers 15 residues. The CDR3 nucleotides read TGTGCCAGCAGCCAAGTTAGCGGGTACTACAATGAGCAGTTCTTC. It codes for CASSQVSGYYNEQFF.

The chain recombines TRBV6-1 with TRBJ1-6, with D tentatively TRBD1 (5 bases). The CDR3 spans 11 residues. Germline V CDR1 and CDR2: MNHNS, SASEGT. CDR3 in amino acids: CFDQGNSPLHF. The DNA for the CDR3 is TGTTTTGACCAGGGAAATTCACCCCTCCACTTT.

V and J are TRBV30 and TRBJ2-5; tentatively, D is TRBD2 (7 bases). The germline V gene encodes CDR1 GTSNPN and CDR2 SVGIG (reference sequence). Deletions cut 4 bases from V and 3 bases from J, with 18 bases between. The CDR3 contains 15 residues. The CDR3 sequence is CAWTAGARSEETQYF. Written as DNA, the CDR3 is TGTGCCTGGACGGCGGGGGCCCGATCGGAAGAGACCCAGTACTTC.

This clonotype has at least ten counts. The chain combines TRBV5-1 with TRBJ2-5; D unclear. Germline CDR1 SGHRS, CDR2 YFSETQ. The CDR3 covers 13 residues. Trimming took 0 bases from V and 5 from J, leaving 8 bases between them. CDR3 amino acids: CASSLADGETQYF. The CDR3 DNA reads as TGCGCCAGCAGCTTGGCCGACGGGGAGACCCAGTACTTC.

This clonotype was seen ten or more times. The gene calls are TRBV6-1 and TRBJ1-6; TRBD1 might be the D (5 bases). The CDR3 totals 14 residues. Germline CDR1 and CDR2: MNHNS and SASEGT. The germline V and J ends were trimmed by 1 base and 10 bases, with 11 bases remaining between them. The CDR3 DNA is TGTGCCAGCAGTGAAGGGTGGCAGGGATCACCCCTCCACTTT. It translates to CASSEGWQGSPLHF.

The chain uses TRBV20-1 and TRBJ2-1; TRBD2 is a possible D gene (6 bases). CDR1 and CDR2 (germline): DFQATT, SNEGSKA (reference sequence). This CDR3 is built from 14 residues. V was trimmed by 2 bases and J by 4 bases, leaving 12 bases between them. The CDR3 DNA reads TGCAGTGCTAGATCGGGGGAACGATACAATGAGCAGTTCTTC. Translation: CSARSGERYNEQFF.

This clonotype was picked up many times. The CDR3 loop reads CASGELAGGRNEQFF. The CDR3 DNA is TGTGCCAGCGGAGAGCTAGCGGGGGGCCGAAATGAGCAGTTCTTC. V gene TRBV6-4 combines with J gene TRBJ2-1; 11 nucleotides agree with TRBD2. Germline CDR1 and CDR2: MRHNA and SNTAGT. The length of the CDR3 is 15 residues. J gave up 7 bases and V 8 bases, and 10 bases lay outside the gene matches.

This clonotype was recorded many times. V and J are TRBV29-1 and TRBJ2-1; 7 nucleotides match TRBD1. V gave up 1 base and J gave up 4 bases; unmatched junction bases: 13. CDR3 length equals 17 residues. CDR1 is SQVTM and CDR2 is ANQGSEA in the germline V gene. The CDR3 is CSVEAVKDRITYNEQFF. CDR3 bases: TGCAGCGTTGAAGCGGTGAAGGACAGGATAACTTACAATGAGCAGTTCTTC.

This sequence joins TRBV20-1 and TRBJ2-3; D is undetermined. Germline assignment: CDR1 DFQATT and CDR2 SNEGSKA (reference sequence). Trimming took 3 bases from V and 6 from J, leaving 10 bases between them. CDR3 length equals 12 residues. The CDR3 nucleotides are TGCAGTGCTAGGCAGCATGGGGATACGCAGTATTTT. Protein: CSARQHGDTQYF.

This clonotype was seen a few times. The rearrangement uses TRBV20-1 and TRBJ1-6; 9 nucleotides match TRBD1. The CDR3 covers 13 residues. V was clipped by 6 bases and J by 6 bases; unmatched bases: 3. The germline CDR1 and CDR2 sequences are DFQATT and SNEGSKA (reference sequence). CDR3 coding DNA: TGCAGTGCCCCGGGACAGGGTAATTCACCCCTCCACTTT. It encodes CSAPGQGNSPLHF.

This clonotype was observed at least ten times. The chain has TRBV6-6 and TRBJ2-7; 11 bases are shared with TRBD2. The trim removed 7 bases at V and 0 bases at J, leaving 2 bases unmatched. The CDR3 length is 14 residues. Germline V gives CDR1 MNHNY, CDR2 SVGAGI (reference sequence). CDR3 DNA sequence: TGTGCCAGCAAGACTAGCGGGGACTCCTACGAGCAGTACTTC. Translating gives CASKTSGDSYEQYF.

This clonotype was recorded a few times. The V and J genes are TRBV5-1 and TRBJ2-6; D not resolved. The V end was cut by 2 bases, the J end by 4 bases, with 10 bases between. The CDR3 runs 15 residues. CDR1 is SGHRS, CDR2 YFSETQ, per germline. For the CDR3, the DNA is TGCGCCAGCAGCTTAGGAACATACGGGGCCAACGTCCTGACTTTC. Residues: CASSLGTYGANVLTF.